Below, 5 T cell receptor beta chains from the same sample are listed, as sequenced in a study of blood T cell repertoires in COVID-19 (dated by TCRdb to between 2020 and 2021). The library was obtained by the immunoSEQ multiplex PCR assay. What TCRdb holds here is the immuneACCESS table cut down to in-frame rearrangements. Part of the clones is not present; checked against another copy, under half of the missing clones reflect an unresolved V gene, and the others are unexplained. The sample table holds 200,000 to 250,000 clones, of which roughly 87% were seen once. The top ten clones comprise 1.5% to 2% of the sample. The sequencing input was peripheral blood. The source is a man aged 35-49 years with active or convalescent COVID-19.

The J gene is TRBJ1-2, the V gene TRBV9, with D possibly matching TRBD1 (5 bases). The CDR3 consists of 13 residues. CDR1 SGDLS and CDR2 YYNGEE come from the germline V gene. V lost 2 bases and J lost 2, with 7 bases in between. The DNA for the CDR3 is TGTGCCAGCAGCGTCGGGGGAAACTATGGCTACACCTTC. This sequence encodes CASSVGGNYGYTF.

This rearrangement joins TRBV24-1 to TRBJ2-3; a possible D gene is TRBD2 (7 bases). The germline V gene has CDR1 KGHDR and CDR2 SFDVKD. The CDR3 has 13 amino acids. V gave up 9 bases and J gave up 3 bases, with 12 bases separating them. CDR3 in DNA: TGTGCCACCGGGGGGGCCGAGACAGATACGCAGTATTTT. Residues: CATGGAETDTQYF.

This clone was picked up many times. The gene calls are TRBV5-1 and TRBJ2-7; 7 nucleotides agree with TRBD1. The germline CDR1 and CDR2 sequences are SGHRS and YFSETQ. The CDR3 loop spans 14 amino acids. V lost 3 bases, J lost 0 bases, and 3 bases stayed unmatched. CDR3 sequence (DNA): TGCGCCAGCAGCTCCCCAGGGGGCTCCTACGAGCAGTACTTC. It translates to CASSSPGGSYEQYF.

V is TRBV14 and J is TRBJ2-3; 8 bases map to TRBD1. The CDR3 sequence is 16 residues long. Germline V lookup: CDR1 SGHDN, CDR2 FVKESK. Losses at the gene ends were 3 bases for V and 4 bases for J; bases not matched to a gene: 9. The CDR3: CASSQFLTGVADTQYF. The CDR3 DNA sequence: TGTGCCAGCAGCCAGTTCCTGACAGGGGTGGCAGATACGCAGTATTTT.

CDR3 in DNA: TGTGCCAGCAGCTTAAGTCCGGGGAACACTGAAGCTTTCTTT. Translation gives CASSLSPGNTEAFF. This rearrangement joins TRBV7-3 to TRBJ1-1, with D hard to call. Germline lookup yields CDR1 SGHTA and CDR2 FQGTGA. Trimming took 1 base from V and 1 from J, leaving 7 bases between them. The CDR3 has 14 residues.